The 29 T cell receptor beta chains below come from one sample, sequenced in a study of CD8 T cells in Susac syndrome. A quantity of about 0.5 to 1 ug RNA underwent reverse transcription using random hexamers. TCRdb ran MiXCR on the immunoSEQ multiplex PCR reads and lists one entry per CDR3 protein. Altogether about 120,000 distinct CDR3 sequences are present, under 96% being singletons, with the ten largest covering roughly 0.14%. The sample taken for sequencing was CD4+ T cells from PBMCs. These receptors were taken from a human donor with Susac syndrome.

This clonotype was observed a single time. V and J are TRBV29-1 and TRBJ1-2, with TRBD1 as a possible D gene (5 bases). Per germline, CDR1 SQVTM and CDR2 ANQGSEA. The CDR3 loop spans 15 amino acids. The V end lost 6 bases, the J end lost 7 bases, and 24 bases lay between the germline ends. CDR3 loop: CSVVRGEGRGSGYTF. DNA for the CDR3: TGCAGCGTGGTTCGCGGGGAGGGGAGGGGAAGTGGCTACACCTTC.

The chain is built from TRBV29-1 and TRBJ2-5; no clear D gene. V was shortened by 3 bases and J by 2 bases, with 10 bases between the two germline ends. There are 13 residues in the CDR3. CDR1 is SQVTM, CDR2 ANQGSEA, per germline. This CDR3 reads CSVDAPKQETQYF. CDR3 nucleotides: TGCAGCGTTGATGCCCCGAAGCAAGAGACCCAGTACTTC. The whole variable domain, remainder taken from reference TRBV29-1 and TRBJ2-5, is SAVISQKPSRDICQRGTSLTIQCQVDSQVTMMFWYRQQPGQSLTLIATANQGSEATYESGFVIDKFPISRPNLTFSTLTVSNMSPEDSSIYLCSVDAPKQETQYFGPGTRLLVL.

The chain recombines TRBV28 with TRBJ1-2, with 7 bases that match TRBD1. V lost 3 bases and J lost 3; bases outside the gene matches: 4. CDR1 is MDHEN and CDR2 is SYDVKM in the germline V gene. The CDR3 spans 14 residues. The CDR3 loop is CASSLGTGDYGYTF. As DNA, the CDR3 is TGTGCCAGCAGTTTGGGTACAGGGGACTATGGCTACACCTTC.

The V and J genes are TRBV29-1 and TRBJ2-1; D unresolved. V lost 7 bases and J 13 bases, leaving 14 bases between the germline ends. CDR1 SQVTM and CDR2 ANQGSEA come from the germline V gene. The CDR3 loop spans 10 amino acids. CDR3 in amino acids: CSASTESQFF. The CDR3 nucleotides are TGCAGCGCCTCGACGGAATCACAGTTCTTC.

The chain recombines TRBV29-1 with TRBJ2-5, with a weak D call TRBD1 (6 bases). CDR1 and CDR2 (germline): SQVTM, ANQGSEA. Trimming pared 3 bases from V and 2 bases from J, leaving 10 bases between. The CDR3 consists of 13 residues. The CDR3 DNA follows: TGCAGCGTTGATCGGACAGCACAAGAGACCCAGTACTTC. This translates into CSVDRTAQETQYF.

The chain couples TRBV12-5 to TRBJ1-4, with 7 bases fitting TRBD1. Germline V gives CDR1 LGHNT, CDR2 FRNRAP. V was clipped by 5 bases and J by 3 bases; unmatched bases: 6. This CDR3 has 15 residues. Written as DNA, the CDR3 is TGTGCTAGTGGTCTCCAGACAGGGCCTAATGAAAAACTGTTTTTT. Encoded protein: CASGLQTGPNEKLFF.

V and J are TRBV27 and TRBJ2-2; D ambiguous. V lost 1 base, J lost 1 base, and 4 bases lay in between. The V gene's germline CDR1 is MNHEY and CDR2 SMNVEV (reference sequence). The CDR3 is made up of 14 amino acids. The CDR3 sequence is CASSLWGNTGELFF. The CDR3 nucleotides are TGTGCCAGCAGTTTATGGGGGAACACCGGGGAGCTGTTTTTT.

V gene TRBV2 combines with J gene TRBJ1-5; D not certain. CDR3 size: 14 residues. Germline V CDR1 and CDR2: SNHLY, FYNNEI. Trimming took 5 bases from V and 2 from J, leaving 10 bases between them. The CDR3 DNA is TGTGCCAGCAGTCCGGAGTTGGGCAATCAGCCCCAGCATTTT. It translates to CASSPELGNQPQHF.

This chain joins TRBV5-1 and TRBJ2-1; TRBD2 matches at 12 bases. From germline, CDR1 is SGHRS and CDR2 YFSETQ. The CDR3 has 18 residues. V shed 4 bases and J 10 bases; nucleotides not matched to a gene: 18. The chain's CDR3 is CASSPGLAGPGGVGEQFF. The DNA for the CDR3 is TGCGCCAGCAGCCCCGGACTAGCGGGGCCTGGGGGGGTGGGCGAGCAGTTCTTC.

The chain recombines TRBV5-4 with TRBJ2-6; 9 nucleotides line up with TRBD2. The length of the CDR3 is 18 residues. Losses at the gene ends were 0 bases for V and 2 bases for J; bases not matched to a gene: 6. Per the germline V gene, CDR1 is SGHNT and CDR2 is YYREEE (reference sequence). CDR3 amino acids: CASSLGGGRAAGANVLTF. CDR3 DNA: TGTGCCAGCAGCTTGGGCGGCGGGAGGGCCGCTGGGGCCAACGTCCTGACTTTC. Drawing the rest from reference TRBV5-4 and TRBJ2-6, the complete variable domain is ETGVTQSPTHLIKTRGQQVTLRCSSQSGHNTVSWYQQALGQGPQFIFQYYREEENGRGNFPPRFSGLQFPNYSSELNVNALELDDSALYLCASSLGGGRAAGANVLTFGAGSRLTVL.

This chain joins TRBV29-1 and TRBJ1-1; no clear D. The V end lost 8 bases, the J end lost 1 base, and 14 bases lay between the germline ends. The germline V gene encodes CDR1 SQVTM and CDR2 ANQGSEA. The CDR3 runs 13 residues. The CDR3 nucleotides are TGCAGCTACACCACGGTGGGGAACACTGAAGCTTTCTTT. Translated: CSYTTVGNTEAFF.

The rearrangement links TRBV29-1 to TRBJ2-3; D not certain. The CDR3 consists of 13 residues. CDR1 and CDR2 from the germline V gene are SQVTM and ANQGSEA. The ends were cut back, 6 bases at V and 2 bases at J, with 12 bases in the middle. The CDR3 loop reads CSVQKAATDTQYF. The CDR3 nucleotides read TGCAGCGTCCAGAAGGCAGCCACAGATACGCAGTATTTT.

The V gene is TRBV5-1, the J gene TRBJ2-5; 8 positions agree with TRBD2. This CDR3 has 17 residues. Germline CDR1 is SGHRS and CDR2 is YFSETQ. The V gene end was trimmed by 0 bases and the J gene end by 0 bases; junction bases not matched to a gene: 7. The CDR3 region has the DNA TGCGCCAGCAGCTTGGCCTTCTCGGGGGGGTACCAAGAGACCCAGTACTTC. Its translation: CASSLAFSGGYQETQYF.

The CDR3 spells CASSFSNRRGEQYF. The DNA for the CDR3 is TGTGCCAGCAGTTTCTCGAACAGGCGGGGCGAGCAGTACTTC. The rearrangement joins TRBV27 to TRBJ2-7; tentatively, D is TRBD2 (6 bases). V lost 3 bases to trimming and J lost 6 bases, with 15 bases between them. Germline CDR1 MNHEY, CDR2 SMNVEV (reference sequence). The CDR3 consists of 14 residues.

This chain uses TRBV5-4 with TRBJ1-2; D is perhaps TRBD1 (5 bases). The germline V gene encodes CDR1 SGHNT and CDR2 YYREEE (reference sequence). The CDR3 runs to 15 residues. Trimming left V 3 bases short and J 2 bases short, with 14 bases between. The DNA of the CDR3 is TGTGCCAGCAGCTCAATCGGGGCATGGAACTATGGCTACACCTTC. Its translation is CASSSIGAWNYGYTF.

The chain recombines TRBV5-1 with TRBJ1-2, with 7 bases fitting TRBD1. V lost 4 bases and J lost 2; bases outside the gene matches: 2. The germline gives CDR1 SGHRS, CDR2 YFSETQ. The length of the CDR3 is 13 residues. CDR3 residues: CASSKGQNYGYTF. CDR3 DNA sequence: TGCGCCAGCAGCAAGGGACAGAACTATGGCTACACCTTC.

The gene calls are TRBV5-6 and TRBJ2-3; D uncertain. The CDR3 has 13 residues. Trimming pared 1 base from V and 1 base from J, leaving 4 bases between. Germline CDR1 reads SGHDT; CDR2 reads YYEEEE. CDR3 in DNA: TGTGCCAGCAGCTTGAGGGGCACAGATACGCAGTATTTT. This encodes CASSLRGTDTQYF.

The rearrangement uses TRBV30 and TRBJ1-5; possibly TRBD1 for D (5 bases). The CDR3 sequence is 13 residues long. Germline values: CDR1 GTSNPN, CDR2 SVGIG (reference sequence). The CDR3 coding sequence is TGTGCTTACGGGACGCAGCACAATCAGCCCCAGCATTTT. Translation: CAYGTQHNQPQHF.

This chain joins TRBV2 and TRBJ2-1; 7 nucleotides agree with TRBD2. Trimming cost V 10 bases and J 5 bases; bases outside gene matches: 11. The CDR3 consists of 14 residues. CDR1 SNHLY and CDR2 FYNNEI come from the germline V gene. The CDR3: CATPRRERNNEQFF. The DNA for the CDR3 is TGTGCCACCCCCCGGCGGGAGAGAAACAATGAGCAGTTCTTC.

The sample holds a few counts of this clonotype. The chain is built from TRBV18 and TRBJ2-5, with D possibly called TRBD1 or TRBD2 (5 bases each). There are 13 residues in the CDR3. Trimming took off 3 bases at V and 2 bases at J, with 7 bases between the two ends. Per germline, CDR1 KGHSH and CDR2 LQKENI. CDR3 residues: CASSPGGQETQYF. Here the CDR3 DNA reads TGTGCCAGCTCACCTGGGGGACAAGAGACCCAGTACTTC.

V usage is TRBV3-1 and J usage is TRBJ1-2; possibly TRBD1 for D (6 bases). Germline V gene data show CDR1 as LGHDT and CDR2 as YNNKEL (reference sequence). V dropped 3 bases and J dropped 6 bases, with 11 bases sitting between them. The CDR3 is 13 residues long. CDR3: CASSQLRGDGYTF. CDR3 coding DNA: TGTGCCAGCAGCCAGCTAAGGGGGGATGGCTACACCTTC.

The V and J genes are TRBV14 and TRBJ2-1; TRBD1 or TRBD2 may be the D gene (5 bases each). Germline-derived CDR1 and CDR2 are SGHDN and FVKESK. The CDR3 contains 15 residues. The germline V and J ends were trimmed by 2 bases and 8 bases, with 16 bases remaining between them. The chain's CDR3 is CASSQLAGSEDEQFF. Here the CDR3 DNA reads TGTGCCAGCAGCCAACTGGCAGGGAGTGAGGATGAGCAGTTCTTC.

The chain couples TRBV12-3 or TRBV12-4 to TRBJ1-2; no reliable D call. The germline V and J ends were trimmed by 8 bases and 8 bases, with 18 bases remaining between them. The CDR3 spans 13 residues. The chain's CDR3 is CASVLVGGGGYTF. The CDR3 nucleotides read TGTGCCAGCGTCCTAGTGGGCGGAGGAGGCTACACCTTC.

The chain is built from TRBV29-1 and TRBJ2-1; 10 bases map to TRBD1. V was clipped by 5 bases and J by 7 bases; unmatched bases: 5. The CDR3 length is 13 residues. CDR1 is SQVTM, CDR2 ANQGSEA, per germline. Written as DNA, the CDR3 is TGCAGCGTTAGGACAGGGGGAGGGAATGAGCAGTTCTTC. Translating it yields CSVRTGGGNEQFF.

The rearrangement uses TRBV30 and TRBJ1-5; D is possibly TRBD1 (6 bases). CDR3 length: 14 amino acids. Looked up from germline, CDR1 is GTSNPN and CDR2 is SVGIG (reference sequence). Trimming shortened V by 0 bases and J by 7 bases, and 13 bases separated the two germline ends. The CDR3 sequence is CAWSVDSQGQPQHF. CDR3 DNA sequence: TGTGCCTGGAGTGTCGACTCCCAGGGGCAGCCCCAGCATTTT.

This chain links TRBV3-1 with TRBJ2-7, with 13 bases fitting TRBD2. V was pared by 4 bases and J by 6 bases, with 6 bases of the junction left unmatched. The CDR3 runs 15 residues. Germline V lookup: CDR1 LGHDT, CDR2 YNNKEL (reference sequence). Written as DNA, the CDR3 is TGTGCCAGCAGCCCCAGACTAGCGGGAGGCGGCGAGCAGTACTTC. Its protein product is CASSPRLAGGGEQYF.

The chain links TRBV19 to TRBJ2-4; 15 positions agree with TRBD2. Germline values: CDR1 LNHDA, CDR2 SQIVND (reference sequence). The CDR3 runs to 22 residues. V lost 4 bases, J lost 3 bases, and 19 bases stayed unmatched. The CDR3 loop reads CASSTPRTSGRAESGGKNIQYF. CDR3 in DNA: TGTGCCAGTAGTACCCCCCGGACTAGCGGGAGGGCCGAGTCTGGTGGCAAAAACATTCAGTACTTC.

This chain joins TRBV3-1 and TRBJ2-4; D is ambiguous. The CDR3 loop spans 11 amino acids. CDR1 is LGHDT, CDR2 YNNKEL, per germline (reference sequence). V was clipped by 3 bases and J by 9 bases, with 6 bases between them. The CDR3 spells CASSQAGIQYF. CDR3 coding DNA: TGTGCCAGCAGCCAGGCTGGCATTCAGTACTTC. Full variable domain (missing parts from reference TRBV3-1 and TRBJ2-4): DTAVSQTPKYLVTQMGNDKSIKCEQNLGHDTMYWYKQDSKKFLKIMFSYNNKELIINETVPNRFSPKSPDKAHLNLHINSLELGDSAVYFCASSQAGIQYFGAGTRLSVL.

This rearrangement joins TRBV5-1 to TRBJ1-1; 7 bases are a match to TRBD1. The V segment lost 4 bases and the J segment 1 base; nucleotides outside the gene matches: 4. Germline CDR1 reads SGHRS; CDR2 reads YFSETQ. The CDR3 has 14 amino acids. DNA of the CDR3: TGCGCCAGCAGCATGGGGGACAGGAACACTGAAGCTTTCTTT. This translates into CASSMGDRNTEAFF.